The entry that follows covers one TCR beta chain sequence. The data were obtained in a study of T cells in localized non-small cell lung cancer. The CDR3 runs to 11 residues. The V end was cut by 4 bases, the J end by 4 bases, with 2 bases between. Germline lookup yields CDR1 MNHNY and CDR2 SVGAGI (reference sequence). Sequencing was performed with immunoSEQ multiplex PCR; in TCRdb, only in-frame clones are kept and a portion is missing. The sample lists around 29,000 clones; 90% were seen once. Sequenced here: peripheral blood, sampled before any cancer treatment. The V gene is TRBV6-6, the J gene TRBJ1-5; no clear D gene. The clonotype was recovered from a woman aged 40-75 years with stage I lung adenocarcinoma. The CDR3 DNA follows: TGTGCCAGCAGTTCTAATCAGCCCCAGCATTTT. Translation: CASSSNQPQHF.